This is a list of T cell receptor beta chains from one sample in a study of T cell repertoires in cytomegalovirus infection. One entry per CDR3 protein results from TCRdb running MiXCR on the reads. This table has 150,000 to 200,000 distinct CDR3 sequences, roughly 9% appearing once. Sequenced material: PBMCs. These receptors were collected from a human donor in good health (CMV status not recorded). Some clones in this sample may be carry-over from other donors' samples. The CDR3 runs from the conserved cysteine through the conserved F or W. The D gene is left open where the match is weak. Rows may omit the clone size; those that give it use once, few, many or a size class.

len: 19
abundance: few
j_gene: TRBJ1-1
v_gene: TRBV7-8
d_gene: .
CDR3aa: CASSLESVGFGVGVTEAFF

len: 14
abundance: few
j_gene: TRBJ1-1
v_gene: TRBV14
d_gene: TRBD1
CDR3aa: CASSRQTGHTEAFF

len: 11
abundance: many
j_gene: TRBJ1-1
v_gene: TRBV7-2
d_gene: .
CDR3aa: CASSLGVGAFF

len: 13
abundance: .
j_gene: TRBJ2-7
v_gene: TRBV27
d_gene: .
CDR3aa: CASSSSGYGEQYF

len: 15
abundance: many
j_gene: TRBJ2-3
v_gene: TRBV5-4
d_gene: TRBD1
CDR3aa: CASSSSGGGTDTQYF

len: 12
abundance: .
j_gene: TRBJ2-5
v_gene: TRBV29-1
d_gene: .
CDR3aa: CSVPQAQETQYF

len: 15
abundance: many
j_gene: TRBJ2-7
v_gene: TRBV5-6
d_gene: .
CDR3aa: CASSLLQAGSYEQYF

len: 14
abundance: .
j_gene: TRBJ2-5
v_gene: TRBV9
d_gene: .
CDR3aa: CASSVGDAGETQYF

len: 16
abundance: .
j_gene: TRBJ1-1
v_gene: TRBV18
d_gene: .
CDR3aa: CASSEYPSQVGTEAFF

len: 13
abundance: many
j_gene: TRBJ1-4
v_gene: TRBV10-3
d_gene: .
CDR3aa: CAVKSGNNEKLFF

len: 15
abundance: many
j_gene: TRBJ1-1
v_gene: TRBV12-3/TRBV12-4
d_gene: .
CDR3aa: CASSLNSLPNTEAFF

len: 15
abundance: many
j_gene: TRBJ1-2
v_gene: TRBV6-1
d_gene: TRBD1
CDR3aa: CASSWGDRIHYGYTF

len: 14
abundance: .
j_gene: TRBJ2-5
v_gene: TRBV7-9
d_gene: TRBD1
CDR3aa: CASSGRDRGETQYF

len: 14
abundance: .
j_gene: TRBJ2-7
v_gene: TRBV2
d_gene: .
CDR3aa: CASSGDRGKDEQYF

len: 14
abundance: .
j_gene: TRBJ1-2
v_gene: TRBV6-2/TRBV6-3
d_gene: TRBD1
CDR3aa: CASSSGQGMEGYTF

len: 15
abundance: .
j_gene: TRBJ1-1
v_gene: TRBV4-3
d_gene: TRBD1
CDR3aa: CASSQDIGGPVRAFF

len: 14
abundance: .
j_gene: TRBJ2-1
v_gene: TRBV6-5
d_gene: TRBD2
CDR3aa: CASSSRTSGARGFF

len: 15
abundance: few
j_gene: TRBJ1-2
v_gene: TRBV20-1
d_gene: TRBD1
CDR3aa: CSAPRTGEANYGYTF

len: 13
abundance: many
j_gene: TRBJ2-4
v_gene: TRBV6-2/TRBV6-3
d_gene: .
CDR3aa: CASSRDGVNIQYF

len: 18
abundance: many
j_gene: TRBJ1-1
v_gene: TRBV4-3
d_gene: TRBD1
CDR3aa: CASSQDFRGPPSFTEAFF

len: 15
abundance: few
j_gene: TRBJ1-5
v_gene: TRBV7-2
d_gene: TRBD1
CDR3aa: CASRLDRADNQPQHF

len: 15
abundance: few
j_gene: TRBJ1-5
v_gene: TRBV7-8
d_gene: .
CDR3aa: CASSLDNISNQPQHF

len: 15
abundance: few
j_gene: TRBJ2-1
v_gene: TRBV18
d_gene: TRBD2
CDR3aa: CASSPQPSGSNEQFF

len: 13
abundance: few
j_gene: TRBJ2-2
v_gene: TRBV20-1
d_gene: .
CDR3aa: CSARDQGTGELFF

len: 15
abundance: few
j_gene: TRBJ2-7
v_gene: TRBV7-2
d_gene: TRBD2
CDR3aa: CASTRTRGLGYEQYF